The T cell receptor beta chain under discussion was sequenced for a study of identical twins. This clonotype has only a few counts. This CDR3 has 13 amino acids. Germline loops: CDR1 ENHRY, CDR2 SYGVKD. Trimming shortened V by 10 bases and J by 2 bases, and 11 bases separated the two germline ends. cDNA carried unique molecular identifiers, and a universal primer site was added by template switching. TCRdb called the 5' RACE reads again in MiXCR, with one record for every CDR3 protein. This sample has about 890,000 distinct CDR3 sequences, with approximately 13% found just once. The same data also went into a second study, on yellow fever vaccine responses in identical twins. This second study says: Each twin's T cell response to the vaccine was reported to look partly convergent and partly personalized.

Material for sequencing was PBMCs. The chain combines TRBV10-3 with TRBJ2-2, with D uncertain. The clonotype was recovered from a woman aged 18-35 years in good health. Written as DNA, the CDR3 is TGTGCCACCCAAGTCACTAACACCGGGGAGCTGTTTTTT. Amino acids: CATQVTNTGELFF.